The 17 T cell receptor beta chains below all came from one sample that was sequenced in a study of blood T cell repertoires in COVID-19. Using immunoSEQ multiplex PCR, the repertoire was profiled, and TCRdb retains in-frame clones only, with some absent. The table includes 85,000 to 130,000 clones, 88% detected once. What was sequenced was peripheral blood. The origin of the receptors is a woman aged 60-75 years with acute or convalescent COVID-19.

This clone was detected once. The genes are TRBV29-1 and TRBJ1-5; D possibly corresponds to TRBD1 (5 bases). The CDR3 runs 13 residues. Germline CDR1 is SQVTM and CDR2 is ANQGSEA. Trimming left V 5 bases short and J 9 bases short, with 17 bases between. CDR3 sequence reads: CSVLSEIGGPQHF. The DNA for the CDR3 is TGCAGCGTTCTTAGTGAGATCGGGGGGCCCCAGCATTTT.

The chain is built from TRBV5-1 and TRBJ1-6; no reliable D call. V lost 1 base to trimming and J lost 6 bases, with 5 bases between them. This CDR3 has 13 residues. Germline-derived CDR1 and CDR2 are SGHRS and YFSETQ. The CDR3 region has the DNA TGCGCCAGCAGCTTGACAGTTAATTCACCCCTCCACTTT. This gives the protein CASSLTVNSPLHF.

The chain joins TRBV7-8 to TRBJ2-1, with 11 bases matching TRBD2. The CDR3 is 16 amino acids. In germline, CDR1 is SGHVS, CDR2 FQNEAQ. The J segment lost 6 bases and the V segment lost 4 bases, leaving 8 bases of the junction unmatched. The CDR3 DNA reads as TGTGCCAGCAGCTCCATCTCTAGCGGGAGGACCAATGAGCAGTTCTTC. This gives the protein CASSSISSGRTNEQFF.

This clone was seen just once. The rearrangement joins TRBV28 to TRBJ2-5, with D possibly TRBD2 on 5 matching bases. Germline V lookup: CDR1 MDHEN, CDR2 SYDVKM. The CDR3 is made up of 13 amino acids. The V end lost 11 bases, the J end lost 4 bases, and 17 bases lay between the germline ends. CDR3 DNA sequence: TGTGCCGTCCTCTCAACTAGTACAGAGACCCAGTACTTC. Its protein is CAVLSTSTETQYF.

This clone was seen just once. This chain uses TRBV5-6 with TRBJ2-2; TRBD1 matches at 8 bases. This CDR3 region has 15 residues. CDR1 is SGHDT and CDR2 is YYEEEE in the germline V gene. Germline trimming cut 1 base from V and 6 bases from J; bases unmatched to any gene: 5. The DNA for the CDR3 is TGTGCCAGCAGCTTGCGGACAGGGCGCGCCGGGGAGCTGTTTTTT. Residues: CASSLRTGRAGELFF.

This chain links TRBV21-1 with TRBJ1-1; the table names TRBD1, a call not compared with the DNA. TRBV21-1 is annotated as a pseudogene. This CDR3 is built from 16 residues. The CDR3 loop is CASSPSKTSENTEAFF. The CDR3, as DNA: TGTGCCAGCAGCCCAAGTAAGACAAGTGAGAACACTGAAGCTTTCTTT.

The V and J genes are TRBV7-9 and TRBJ2-7, with TRBD1 identical over 7 bases. Per the germline V gene, CDR1 is SEHNR and CDR2 is FQNEAQ (reference sequence). Trimming at V came to 4 bases and at J to 7 bases, leaving 19 bases not matched to a gene. The CDR3 has 17 residues. The CDR3: CASSWPSIGGAGMEQYF. Written as DNA, the CDR3 is TGTGCCAGCAGCTGGCCCTCGATAGGGGGCGCCGGGATGGAGCAGTACTTC.

The CDR3: CASSGGLAGVGTGELFF. The CDR3 nucleotides are TGTGCCAGCAGCGGGGGACTAGCGGGAGTTGGAACCGGGGAGCTGTTTTTT. The chain is built from TRBV7-3 and TRBJ2-2; 14 positions match TRBD2. CDR1 SGHTA and CDR2 FQGTGA come from the germline V gene. Trimming removed 5 bases from V and 5 bases from J; junction bases left unmatched: 7. The length of the CDR3 is 17 residues.

V is TRBV28 and J is TRBJ2-2, with D unclear. V gave up 4 bases and J gave up 0 bases, with 9 bases separating them. The CDR3 runs 15 residues. CDR1 is MDHEN, CDR2 SYDVKM, per germline. The CDR3 sequence is CASSYEIPNTGELFF. CDR3 DNA: TGTGCCAGCAGTTATGAGATACCGAACACCGGGGAGCTGTTTTTT.

V is TRBV12-5 and J is TRBJ2-1; 8 bases fit TRBD1. CDR1 LGHNT and CDR2 FRNRAP come from the germline V gene. After removal of 2 bases from V and 7 bases from J, the junction contained 4 bases not matched to a gene. This CDR3 spans 14 amino acids. The CDR3 DNA is TGTGCTAGTGGTTTGCCGGACAGGGTGAATGAGCAGTTCTTC. This codes for CASGLPDRVNEQFF.

This sequence joins TRBV25-1 and TRBJ2-2, with 10 bases aligning to TRBD2. CDR1 is MGHDK, CDR2 SYGVNS, per germline. This CDR3 has 15 residues. The V gene end was trimmed by 6 bases and the J gene end by 7 bases; junction bases not matched to a gene: 8. The CDR3 DNA reads as TGTGCCAGCAGCCCGGCTAGCGGGAGTTTCGGGGAGCTGTTTTTT. Its protein product is CASSPASGSFGELFF.

This clone came up once. The V and J genes are TRBV27 and TRBJ2-1, with TRBD2 matching 14 bases. This CDR3 is built from 16 residues. Germline loops: CDR1 MNHEY, CDR2 SMNVEV (reference sequence). The V and J ends lost 6 bases and 8 bases, in that order; junction bases with no gene match: 9. The CDR3 protein is CASSRLAGGWAHEQFF. The CDR3 DNA is TGTGCCAGCAGCAGACTAGCGGGAGGGTGGGCACATGAGCAGTTCTTC.

The chain couples TRBV11-2 to TRBJ2-1; no definite D call. The CDR3 contains 16 residues. V lost 5 bases and J 0 bases, leaving 14 bases between the germline ends. CDR1 is SGHAT and CDR2 is FQNNGV in the germline V gene. The CDR3 region is CASSPPGGPSYNEQFF. DNA of the CDR3: TGTGCCAGCAGCCCCCCCGGCGGCCCCTCCTACAATGAGCAGTTCTTC.

The chain links TRBV9 to TRBJ2-7; 12 bases line up with TRBD1. The germline CDR1 and CDR2 sequences are SGDLS and YYNGEE. Trimming cost V 4 bases and J 5 bases; bases outside gene matches: 4. The CDR3 has 14 amino acids. CDR3 in DNA: TGTGCCAGCAGCCCCGGGACAGGGGGCAACGAGCAGTACTTC. Translated, it gives CASSPGTGGNEQYF. Complete variable domain (other parts from reference TRBV9 and TRBJ2-7): DSGVTQTPKHLITATGQRVTLRCSPRSGDLSVYWYQQSLDQGLQFLIQYYNGEERAKGNILERFSAQQFPDLHSELNLSSLELGDSALYFCASSPGTGGNEQYFGPGTRLTVT.

V usage is TRBV5-1 and J usage is TRBJ1-1, with a weak D call TRBD1 (6 bases). This CDR3 is 14 amino acids long. Germline V gene lookup returns CDR1 SGHRS and CDR2 YFSETQ. CDR3 DNA sequence: TGCGCAGTCGGGTCAGGGAGGGGGGACACTGAAGCTTTCTTT. It translates to CAVGSGRGDTEAFF.

The chain carries TRBV28 and TRBJ1-4; a possible D gene is TRBD1 (5 bases). The CDR3 spans 13 residues. Germline CDR1 reads MDHEN; CDR2 reads SYDVKM. Trimming took off 3 bases at V and 4 bases at J, with 6 bases between the two ends. The CDR3 is CASSLGLNEKLFF. CDR3 bases: TGTGCCAGCAGTTTGGGGCTTAATGAAAAACTGTTTTTT.

The genes are TRBV6-6 and TRBJ2-1, with D possibly TRBD2 on 6 matching bases. The CDR3 is made up of 15 amino acids. Trimming left V 2 bases short and J 4 bases short, with 12 bases between. Germline V CDR1 and CDR2: MNHNY, SVGAGI (reference sequence). Here the CDR3 DNA reads TGTGCCAGCAGTTACCAGGCGGGATCATACAATGAGCAGTTCTTC. This gives the protein CASSYQAGSYNEQFF.